This TCR beta chain was identified in a study of blood T cell repertoires in COVID-19. After removal of 4 bases from V and 2 bases from J, the junction contained 6 bases not matched to a gene. The CDR3 totals 15 residues. Germline assignment: CDR1 SGDLS and CDR2 YYNGEE. This clone was detected many times. Cohort allocation depended upon clinical history that participants reported. TCRdb's table, derived via immunoSEQ multiplex PCR, lists solely in-frame clones and lacks some. Seen here are about 270,000 clones, roughly 91% observed once, and the top ten hold roughly 2%. The receptor's source is a woman aged 60-75 years in a cohort exposed to, infected with or recovered from COVID-19 (not recorded which). The sample comprised PBMCs or T cells enriched from blood (not recorded which). This chain joins TRBV9 and TRBJ2-1; 7 bases fit TRBD1. The CDR3 is CASSPTGQTYNEQFF. The CDR3 nucleotides read TGTGCCAGCAGCCCTACGGGACAGACCTACAATGAGCAGTTCTTC.